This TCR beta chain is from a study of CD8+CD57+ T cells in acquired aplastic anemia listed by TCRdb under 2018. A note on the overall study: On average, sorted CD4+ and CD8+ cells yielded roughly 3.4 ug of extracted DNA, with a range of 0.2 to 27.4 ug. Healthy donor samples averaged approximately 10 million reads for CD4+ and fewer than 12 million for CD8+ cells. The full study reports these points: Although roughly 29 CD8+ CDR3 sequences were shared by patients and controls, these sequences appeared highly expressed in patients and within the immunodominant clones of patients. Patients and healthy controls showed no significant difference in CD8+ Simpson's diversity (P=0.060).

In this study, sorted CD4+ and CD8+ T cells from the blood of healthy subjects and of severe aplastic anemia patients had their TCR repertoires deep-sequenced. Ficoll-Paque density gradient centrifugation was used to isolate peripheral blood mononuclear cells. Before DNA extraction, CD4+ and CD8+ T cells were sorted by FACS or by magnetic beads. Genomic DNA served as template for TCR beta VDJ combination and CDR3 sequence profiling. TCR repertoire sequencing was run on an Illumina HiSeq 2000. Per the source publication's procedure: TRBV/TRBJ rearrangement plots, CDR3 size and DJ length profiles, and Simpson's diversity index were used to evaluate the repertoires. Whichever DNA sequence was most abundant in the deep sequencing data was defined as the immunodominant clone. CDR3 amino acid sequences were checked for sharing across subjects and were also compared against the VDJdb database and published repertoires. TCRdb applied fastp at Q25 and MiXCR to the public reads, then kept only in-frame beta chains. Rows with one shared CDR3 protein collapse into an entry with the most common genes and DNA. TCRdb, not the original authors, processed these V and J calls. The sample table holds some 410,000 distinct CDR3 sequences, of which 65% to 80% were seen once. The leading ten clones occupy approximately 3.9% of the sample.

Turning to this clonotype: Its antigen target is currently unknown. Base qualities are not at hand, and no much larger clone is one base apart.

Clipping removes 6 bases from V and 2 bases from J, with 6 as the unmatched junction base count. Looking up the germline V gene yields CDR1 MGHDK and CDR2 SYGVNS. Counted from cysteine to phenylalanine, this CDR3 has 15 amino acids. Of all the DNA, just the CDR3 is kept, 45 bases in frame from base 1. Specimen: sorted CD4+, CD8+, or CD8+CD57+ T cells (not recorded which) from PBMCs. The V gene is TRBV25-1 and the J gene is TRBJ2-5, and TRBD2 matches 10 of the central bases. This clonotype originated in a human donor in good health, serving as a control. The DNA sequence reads TGTGCCAGCAGCCCAGCGGGGGGGCCGCAAGAGACCCAGTACTTC. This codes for CASSPAGGPQETQYF.